The entry below gives a single T cell receptor beta chain sequence along with its context. This clonotype appeared once. Its specific antigen is unknown. No qualities accompany the bases; no much larger clone lies one base away. A lone read offers only weak evidence. This sample is part of a study of CD8 T cells in Susac syndrome (dated by TCRdb to between 2019 and 2020). The study in broad terms: Whether CD8+ T cell activation and differentiation in Susac syndrome was antigen driven was tested using repertoire sequencing. Clonality of the CD8+ T cell repertoire was compared between roughly eleven healthy donors, about 14 Susac syndrome patients and 15 or so multiple sclerosis patients.

Peripheral blood CD8+ and CD4+ T cells from healthy donors, Susac syndrome patients and multiple sclerosis patients were profiled by high-throughput TCR beta sequencing. Multiple sclerosis controls were treatment-naive patients with stable or active relapsing-remitting disease fulfilling revised McDonald criteria. Bulk CD8+ and CD4+ T cells were purified by magnetic negative isolation, while CD8+ TEMRA cells were enriched using FACS. Blood was collected in EDTA tubes and processed within 24 hours, with PBMCs isolated through density gradient centrifugation. PBMCs destined for TCR sequencing were cryopreserved in liquid nitrogen and later thawed in a 37 °C water bath. Purity of sorted or isolated CD4+, CD8+ and CD8+ TEMRA cells was at least 90%. From cysteine to phenylalanine, the CDR3 is 18 amino acids long. Kept here is only the CDR3 DNA, which spans 54 bases and is read in frame from base 1. From V the trimming removes 1 base and from J it removes 2 bases, while the gene matches leave 10 bases of the junction unaccounted for. The germline V gene (reference sequence) gives CDR1 as MNHEY and CDR2 as SMNVEV.

Results and caveats for the whole study, not just this receptor: The number of individuals in the TCR sequencing and HLA analysis was recognized as being relatively small.

RNA was extracted using the RNeasy kit, and 0.5 to 1 microgram was reverse transcribed with random hexamers. The immunoSEQ multiplex PCR assay, covering 54 Vbeta and 13 Jbeta segments, was used to amplify TCR beta CDR3 regions. To correct PCR amplification bias, a synthetic template baseline was used for both primer optimization and computational correction. In the original analysis: Reads were assigned to V, D and J genes according to IMGT and analyzed in immunoSEQ Analyzer, with only productive sequences retained. To calculate clonality, Shannon entropy was normalized by log2 of the number of productive unique sequences and then subtracted from one. For each patient and control, public and private clones were evaluated among the 100 most prevalent clones. Clones were defined as Susac-specific when absent from the healthy and MS cohorts, from fewer than 1,200 published viral clones and from other ImmuneACCESS disease sequences. Through fastp at Q25 and MiXCR, TCRdb rebuilt clones from the public reads, retaining in-frame beta chains. Duplicate CDR3 protein sequences are folded into a single record with the most common DNA and genes. V and J calls and clone size were set by TCRdb, not the authors. The sample table lists hundreds of thousands of distinct CDR3 sequences, around 85% of them with a count of one. The top ten clones comprise about 0.1% of the sample.

Here the chain combines TRBV27 and TRBJ2-3, and TRBD2 aligns with 9 junction nucleotides. The receptor's source is a human donor with multiple sclerosis. What was sequenced was CD8+ T cells from PBMCs. The sequenced DNA: TGTGCCAGCAGTTTATTTGTGGCGGGAGGGGACTACACAGATACGCAGTATTTT. Translated, it gives CASSLFVAGGDYTDTQYF.